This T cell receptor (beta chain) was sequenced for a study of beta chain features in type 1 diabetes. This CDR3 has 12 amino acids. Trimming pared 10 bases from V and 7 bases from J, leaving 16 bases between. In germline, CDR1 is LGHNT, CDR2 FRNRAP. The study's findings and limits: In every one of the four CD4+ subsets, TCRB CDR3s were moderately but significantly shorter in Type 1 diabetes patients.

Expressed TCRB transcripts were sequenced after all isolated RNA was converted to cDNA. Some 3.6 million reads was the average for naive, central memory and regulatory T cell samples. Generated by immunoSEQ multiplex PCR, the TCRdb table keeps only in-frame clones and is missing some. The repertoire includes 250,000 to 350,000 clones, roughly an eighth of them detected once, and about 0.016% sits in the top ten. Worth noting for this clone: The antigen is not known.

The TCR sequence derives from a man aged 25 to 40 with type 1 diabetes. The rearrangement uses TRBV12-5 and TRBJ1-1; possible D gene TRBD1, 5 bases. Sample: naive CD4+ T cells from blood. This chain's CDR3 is CATLQPGGEAFF. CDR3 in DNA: TGTGCTACCTTACAGCCCGGGGGTGAAGCTTTCTTT.